Described below is a single T cell receptor (beta chain) sequence and its context. These data belong to a study of T-cell reconstitution after alpha-beta-depleted transplantation in children. Preparation of the TCRbeta library used unique molecular identifiers. TCRdb recomputed calls from the PCR reads with MiXCR, one row per CDR3 protein. The repertoire holds 250,000 to 350,000 distinct CDR3 sequences, with about 10% as singletons. Looked up from germline, CDR1 is SEHNR and CDR2 is FQNEAQ (reference sequence). The length of the CDR3 is 13 residues. V dropped 5 bases and J dropped 5 bases, with 12 bases sitting between them.

This sequence was found in a human donor who donated a stem cell graft to a child with SCID. Sample: PBMCs from the stem cell graft donor, taken from the stem cell graft. This sequence joins TRBV7-9 and TRBJ2-5, with D maybe TRBD2 (5 bases). The CDR3 loop is CASSVDLMETQYF. The CDR3 DNA reads TGTGCCAGCAGCGTGGACTTAATGGAGACCCAGTACTTC.